This T cell receptor (beta chain) was captured in a study of blood T cell repertoires in COVID-19. About the research overall: Material from acute and convalescent COVID-19 was sourced from the United States, Italy and Spain. In each case, the material was cDNA or gDNA derived from T cells, B-cell-depleted T cells, or PBMCs.

Original methodology: Researchers report that nucleated cell counts were estimated from reference gene primer amplification. Repertoires were generated with immunoSEQ multiplex PCR, while TCRdb's copy carries only in-frame clones and drops some. V and J calls and clone size follow that table, whereas D and trimming were derived from the DNA. The repertoire holds under 150,000 clones, with roughly 82% as singletons. This CDR3 region has 13 residues. Deletions cut 6 bases from V and 2 bases from J, with 10 bases between. The sequence derives from a woman aged 35 to 49 with acute or convalescent COVID-19. Material: peripheral blood. This chain uses TRBV12-3 or TRBV12-4 with TRBJ2-5, with a possible D match to TRBD1 (6 bases). CDR3 bases: TGTGCCAGCAGCAGGCAGGGGCAAGAGACCCAGTACTTC. Translation gives CASSRQGQETQYF.